This T cell receptor beta chain was identified in a study of beta chain features in type 1 diabetes (dated by TCRdb to the late 2010s). With respect to the entire study: No differences in mean age, gender distribution, total cell number or subset yield were found between patients and healthy donors. In the study, recently diagnosed type 1 diabetes patients and matched healthy donors were compared on the TCRB repertoires of their sorted circulating CD4+ T cell subsets. Regulatory and stem cell-like memory subsets were obtained from only 8 patients and about 8 healthy donors, while naive and central memory subsets were obtained from all 30 or so donors. A total of approximately 100,000,000 sorted cells were examined across all samples, and the number of cells per subset was strongly correlated with RNA yield.

The CDR3 contains 13 residues, cysteine and phenylalanine counted. Only the CDR3 portion is preserved as DNA: 39 bases, with reading frame beginning at the first base. V is shortened by 6 bases, J by 3 bases, and the region joining them spans 12 bases. CDR1 and CDR2 are read off the germline V gene as SNHLY and FYNNEI. The High Capacity cDNA Reverse Transcription Kit was used to reverse transcribe all of the isolated RNA, meaning that expressed TCRB transcripts were what got sequenced. Naive, central memory and regulatory T cell samples underwent deep immunoSEQ sequencing, averaging about 3.57 million total reads per sample. Sorted cells were lysed in RLT buffer and RNA was extracted with DNase-treated RNeasy Micro or Mini kits, depending on cell number. Each cell subset was processed on its own to prevent cross-contamination, while patient and healthy donor samples were processed together. The immunoSEQ multiplex PCR was used to amplify TCRB sequences from cDNA, yielding 87-bp fragments that span the CDR3 region. Sequencing of the amplicons was done on the Illumina HiSeq platform. Under the source paper's analysis protocol: PCR bias was computationally corrected using synthetic template baselines, reads within Hamming distance 2 were collapsed, and singletons that could not be merged were discarded. Reads were aligned to IMGT to assign V, D and J genes, CDR3 length, and insertions or deletions at six rearrangement sites. Within each subset, clonotype counts were normalized to the number of sorted cells before true diversity and Gini coefficients were calculated with the tcR R package. The overlap coefficient, calculated on TCRB nucleotide sequences, was used to measure repertoire sharing. Out-of-frame TCRB sequences from naive cells were analyzed to stand in for the pre-selection repertoire. TCRdb took this table from immuneACCESS and kept in-frame rearrangements with V and J called. Such tables lack part of the clones; where checked against another copy, unresolved V genes explain under half of the gap, and the rest is unexplained. From that table come the V and J calls and clone size; the DNA was used to work out D and trimming. In all, the sample holds 600,000 to 700,000 clones, and 13% of those were seen once. Of the sample, 0.022% falls within the top ten clones.

Each donor gave one peripheral blood draw, averaging roughly 120 mL, which was collected into heparinised tubes. Using a panel that included CD45RO, CCR7, CD25, CD127, CD95 and CD27, naive, central memory, regulatory and stem cell-like memory CD4+ T cells were sorted on a BD FACSAria II. A purity above 95% was achieved for all sorted populations. Right away, PBMCs were isolated by Lymphoprep density gradient centrifugation and were stained directly, with no culture step. So that batch effects would be minimized, each experiment stained and sorted samples in pairs, pairing one healthy donor with one patient. The paper as a whole reports these results and caveats: A moderate but significant shortening of TCRB CDR3 length was observed in type 1 diabetes patients in all four CD4+ subsets. Naive, central memory and regulatory TCRB repertoires appeared more similar among patients than among healthy donors. Shorter templates might be favored by PCR, yet because patient and control samples were amplified and corrected together, any such skew would affect both groups equally. Fewer insertions and more nucleotide deletions at VDJ recombination sites were observed in patients with type 1 diabetes, implying thymic rearrangement abnormalities. Because cDNA was sequenced instead of genomic DNA, activated cells with high expression could be over-represented, although the groups did not differ in activation or CD3 levels. HLA sub-analyses involved small numbers of individuals, so any influence of HLA type on TCRB rearrangement remained unresolved.

This clone was seen a few times. Its recognized antigen is unknown. Per-nucleotide qualities are absent, and no much larger clonotype sits a single base away. The receptor was isolated from a man aged 18 to 29 with type 1 diabetes. Recombination joined TRBV2 with TRBJ2-7; the D gene lacks a confident call. Source material: naive CD4+ T cells from blood. The cell subset or site label for this specimen denotes: true naive CD4+ T cells. The CDR3 has the sequence CASSEPGIYEQYF. The nucleotides read TGTGCCAGCAGCGAACCTGGGATCTACGAGCAGTACTTC.